One and the same sample provided the 5 T cell receptor beta chains below, sequenced in a study of PD-L1 blockade in urothelial cancer. Clones were sequenced by immunoSEQ multiplex PCR, and TCRdb holds only the in-frame ones, with some missing. The table shows 30,000 to 45,000 clones, with 65% to 85% occurring only once. The input for sequencing was PBMCs, taken around atezolizumab (anti-PD-L1) treatment. The receptors shown here come from a man between 60 and 75 years old with urothelial cancer.

The chain carries TRBV5-1 and TRBJ2-4; 7 bases match TRBD1. The length of the CDR3 is 16 residues. Germline-derived CDR1 and CDR2 are SGHRS and YFSETQ. The V gene end was trimmed by 2 bases and the J gene end by 0 bases; junction bases not matched to a gene: 5. The CDR3 region is CASSLDTGAAKNIQYF. CDR3 nucleotide sequence: TGCGCCAGCAGCTTAGATACAGGGGCAGCCAAAAACATTCAGTACTTC. The full variable domain, completed using reference TRBV5-1 and TRBJ2-4, is KAGVTQTPRYLIKTRGQQVTLSCSPISGHRSVSWYQQTPGQGLQFLFEYFSETQRNKGNFPGRFSGRQFSNSRSEMNVSTLELGDSALYLCASSLDTGAAKNIQYFGAGTRLSVL.

The chain employs TRBV27 and TRBJ1-2; a possible D gene is TRBD1 (5 bases). V shed 5 bases and J shed 4 bases, with 14 bases lying between them. This CDR3 is 14 amino acids long. Germline assignment: CDR1 MNHEY and CDR2 SMNVEV (reference sequence). Here the CDR3 reads CASSPVTDSYGYTF. The CDR3 bases are TGTGCCAGCAGTCCGGTGACAGATTCCTATGGCTACACCTTC.

The chain couples TRBV19 to TRBJ2-7; no firm D call. The CDR3 spans 14 residues. V was pared by 6 bases and J by 1 base, with 13 bases between. The germline gives CDR1 LNHDA, CDR2 SQIVND (reference sequence). Here the CDR3 reads CASSEDWWSYEQYF. CDR3 nucleotides: TGTGCCAGTAGCGAGGATTGGTGGTCCTACGAGCAGTACTTC. Filled out from reference TRBV19 and TRBJ2-7, the complete variable domain reads DGGITQSPKYLFRKEGQNVTLSCEQNLNHDAMYWYRQDPGQGLRLIYYSQIVNDFQKGDIAEGYSVSREKKESFPLTVTSAQKNPTAFYLCASSEDWWSYEQYFGPGTRLTVT.

For this clone: One end of the junction is discordant with germline, which a read error may explain. The chain couples TRBV7-7 to TRBJ1-4, with 8 bases fitting TRBD1. Germline V gene lookup returns CDR1 SSHAT and CDR2 FNYEAQ (reference sequence). There are 14 residues in the CDR3. CDR3 nucleotides: TGTGCTAGCAGCGTCAGGACAGGGAGTGAAAAACTGTTTTTT. Residues: CASSVRTGSEKLFF.

The CDR3 DNA follows: TGTGCCAGCACGAGCGACACCGGGGAGCTGTTTTTT. This gives the protein CASTSDTGELFF. The chain joins TRBV7-2 to TRBJ2-2; D uncertain. Looked up from germline, CDR1 is SGHTA and CDR2 is FQGNSA. Trimming shortened V by 7 bases and J by 3 bases, and 6 bases separated the two germline ends. The length of the CDR3 is 12 residues.